This T cell receptor (beta chain) was identified during a study of post-analysis software for immune sequencing data. Sequencing libraries made from TCR beta cDNA carried unique molecular identifiers. From the PCR reads, TCRdb called clonotypes with MiXCR, one entry per CDR3 protein. The profile shows hundreds of thousands of distinct CDR3 sequences, about 27% of them singletons. Whole-study results and caveats: A few TRBV segments (TRBV5-6, TRBV5-1 and TRBV20-1 among them) occurred more frequently in patients than in controls.

V trimming: 2 bases; J trimming: 6 bases; junction bases outside the gene matches: 7. Germline V gives CDR1 DFQATT, CDR2 SNEGSKA (reference sequence). The length of the CDR3 is 16 residues. Details on this clonotype: Its specificity is not known.

The chain uses TRBV20-1 and TRBJ2-1; TRBD2 agrees at 13 bases. This TCR came from a girl between 5 and 17 years old with multiple sclerosis. Sequenced sample: blood. The CDR3 is CSARRTSGSSGNEQFF. The CDR3 DNA reads as TGCAGTGCTAGAAGGACTAGCGGGAGTTCTGGCAATGAGCAGTTCTTC.